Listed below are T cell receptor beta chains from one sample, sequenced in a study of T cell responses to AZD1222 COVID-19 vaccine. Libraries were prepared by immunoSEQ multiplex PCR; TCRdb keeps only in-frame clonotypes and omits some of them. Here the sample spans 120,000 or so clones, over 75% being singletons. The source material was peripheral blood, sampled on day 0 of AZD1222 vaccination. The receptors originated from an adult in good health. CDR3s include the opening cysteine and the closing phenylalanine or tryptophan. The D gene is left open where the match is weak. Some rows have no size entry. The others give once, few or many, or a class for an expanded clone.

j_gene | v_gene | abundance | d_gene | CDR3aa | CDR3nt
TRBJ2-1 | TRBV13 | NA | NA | CASSLINEQFF | TGTGCCAGCAGCTTAATCAATGAGCAGTTCTTC
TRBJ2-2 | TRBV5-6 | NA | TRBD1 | CASSSPGQGIHTGELFF | TGTGCCAGCAGCTCGCCGGGACAGGGGATTCACACCGGGGAGCTGTTTTTT
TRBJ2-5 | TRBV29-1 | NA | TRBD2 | CSAYPGLERETQYF | TGCAGCGCCTACCCGGGACTAGAGAGGGAGACCCAGTACTTC
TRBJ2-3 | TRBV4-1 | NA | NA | CASSPSGLTQYF | TGCGCCAGCAGCCCTAGTGGGTTGACGCAGTATTTT
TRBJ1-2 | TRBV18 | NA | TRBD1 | CASSLSRDRLSGYTF | TGTGCCAGCTCACTAAGCCGGGACAGACTTAGTGGCTACACCTTC
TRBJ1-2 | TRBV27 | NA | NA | CATSRTDSYGYTF | TGTGCCACCTCTAGAACCGATTCCTATGGCTACACCTTC
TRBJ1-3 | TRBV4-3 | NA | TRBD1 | CASSRGQGSGNTIYF | TGCGCCAGCAGCCGAGGACAGGGTTCTGGAAACACCATATATTTT
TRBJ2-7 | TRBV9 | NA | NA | CASSVDGEPYEQYF | TGTGCCAGCAGCGTAGACGGTGAGCCCTACGAGCAGTACTTC
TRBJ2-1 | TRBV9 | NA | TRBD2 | CASSPARTSGGSSYNEQFF | TGTGCCAGCAGCCCGGCCCGGACTAGCGGGGGGAGCTCCTACAATGAGCAGTTCTTC
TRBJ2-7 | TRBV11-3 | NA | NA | CASSLRAGLGYEQYF | TGTGCCAGCAGCCTCCGAGCTGGGTTAGGTTACGAGCAGTACTTC
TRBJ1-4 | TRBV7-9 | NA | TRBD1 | CASSSWTGHNEKLFF | TGTGCCAGCAGCTCTTGGACAGGGCATAATGAAAAACTGTTTTTT
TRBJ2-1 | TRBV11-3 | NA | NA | CASSFWDEQFF | TGTGCCAGCAGCTTTTGGGATGAGCAGTTCTTC
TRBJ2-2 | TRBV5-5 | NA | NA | CASSPWGTGELFF | TGTGCCAGCAGCCCCTGGGGCACCGGGGAGCTGTTTTTT
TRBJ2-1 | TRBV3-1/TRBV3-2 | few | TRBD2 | CASSYSTSGGLYNEQFF | TGTGCCAGCAGCTATTCGACTAGCGGGGGCCTCTACAATGAGCAGTTCTTC
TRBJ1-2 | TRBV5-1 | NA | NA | CASSPSAGFAVYGYTF | TGCGCCAGCAGCCCCTCCGCAGGGTTCGCTGTCTATGGCTACACCTTC
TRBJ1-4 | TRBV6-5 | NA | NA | CASIDLVTNEKLFF | TGTGCCAGCATAGACCTTGTGACTAATGAAAAACTGTTTTTT
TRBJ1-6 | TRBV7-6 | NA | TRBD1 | CASSSTGNDSPLHF | TGTGCCAGCAGCTCGACAGGGAACGATTCACCCCTCCACTTT
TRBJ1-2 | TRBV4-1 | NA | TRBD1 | CASSQEPGGGYGYTF | TGCGCCAGCAGCCAAGAGCCAGGGGGCGGGTATGGCTACACCTTC
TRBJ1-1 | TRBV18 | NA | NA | CASSPPTDTEAFF | TGTGCCAGCTCACCTCCGACAGACACTGAAGCTTTCTTT
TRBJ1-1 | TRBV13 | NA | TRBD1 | CASTPGQGAPEAFF | TGTGCCAGCACCCCGGGACAGGGGGCCCCTGAAGCTTTCTTT
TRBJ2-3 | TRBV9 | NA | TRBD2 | CASSYGTRGEGAQYF | TGTGCCAGCAGCTATGGGACTAGGGGGGAGGGGGCGCAGTATTTT
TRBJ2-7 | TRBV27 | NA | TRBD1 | CASSGQGSAYEQYF | TGTGCCAGCAGTGGACAGGGTAGTGCCTACGAGCAGTACTTC
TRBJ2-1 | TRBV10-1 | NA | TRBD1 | CASSEMSQGAVENEQFF | TGCGCCAGCAGTGAAATGTCACAGGGGGCTGTGGAGAATGAGCAGTTCTTC
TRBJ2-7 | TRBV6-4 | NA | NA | CASRVKGLNYEQYF | TGTGCCAGCAGAGTGAAAGGGTTAAACTACGAGCAGTACTTC
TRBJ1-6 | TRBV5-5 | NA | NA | CASSLASGDSPLHF | TGTGCCAGCAGCTTGGCCTCGGGGGATTCACCCCTCCACTTT
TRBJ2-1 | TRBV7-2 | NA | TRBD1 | CASSQRRTGYNEQFF | TGTGCCAGCAGTCAACGCCGGACAGGTTACAATGAGCAGTTCTTC
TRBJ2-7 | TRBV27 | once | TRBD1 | CASRPGQLSYEQYF | TGTGCCAGCAGACCGGGACAGCTCTCCTACGAGCAGTACTTC
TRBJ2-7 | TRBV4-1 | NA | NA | CASSQIGIPYEQYF | TGCGCCAGCAGCCAAATCGGAATTCCCTACGAGCAGTACTTC
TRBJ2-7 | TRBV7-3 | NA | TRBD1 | CASSLAGTGIYEQYF | TGTGCCAGCAGCTTGGCCGGGACAGGGATCTACGAGCAGTACTTC
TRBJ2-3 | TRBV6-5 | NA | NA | CASLPEGRDTQYF | TGTGCCAGCCTGCCCGAGGGGAGAGATACGCAGTATTTT
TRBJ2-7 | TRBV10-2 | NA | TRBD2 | CASSTSGSTYEQYF | TGCGCCAGCAGCACTAGCGGATCGACGTACGAGCAGTACTTC
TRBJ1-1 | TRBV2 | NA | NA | CASSITGWGTEAFF | TGTGCCAGCAGCATTACCGGGTGGGGCACTGAAGCTTTCTTT